This T cell receptor beta chain derives from a study of cytomegalovirus exposure and HLA in healthy donors. Concerning this clone itself: Its antigen is undetermined.

Overall study results and limits: The investigators catalogued 150 or so TCR beta chains as cytomegalovirus-associated. The study reported that TCR beta sequences accurately predicted HLA-A and HLA-B alleles in most subjects. The dataset shows that most TCR sequences were rare, while some public TCRs occurred in many donors.

The CDR3 consists of 15 residues. Trimming took 0 bases from V and 2 from J, leaving 9 bases between them. Germline V gene data show CDR1 as LGHNA and CDR2 as YSLEER. The PCR contained 60 Vbeta and 13 Jbeta primers. Method: immunoSEQ multiplex PCR; TCRdb's copy keeps in-frame clones and lacks some. The sample lists over 80,000 clones; approximately 64% were seen once. The sequence derives from a boy aged 10-17 years in good health and CMV-seropositive. The sequencing input was PBMCs. This chain connects TRBV4-3 to TRBJ2-3; D remains unclear. Written as DNA, the CDR3 is TGCGCCAGCAGCCAAGATCTCGGTACCACAGATACGCAGTATTTT. This encodes CASSQDLGTTDTQYF.